This paragraph reports one TCR beta chain. No antigen is known for it. The data were taken from a study of T-cell memory formation after mild COVID-19. General observations from the study: Day 15 to 85 contracting clones showed balanced CD4/CD8; day 15 to 37 expanders favored CD4+. Some clones that responded turned up in pre-infection memory, which suggests that cross-reactive memory joined in. Researchers could not confirm that second-wave clones peaking on day 37 targeted SARS-CoV-2.

Deletions cut 4 bases from V and 7 bases from J, with 17 bases between. CDR3 length: 15 amino acids. Germline V gene lookup returns CDR1 ENHRY and CDR2 SYGVKD. 5'RACE with constant-segment primers yielded barcoded, UMI-tagged TCR alpha and TCR beta cDNA libraries. TCRdb reanalysed the 5' RACE reads using MiXCR and keeps one entry per CDR3 protein. This sample has some 330,000 distinct CDR3 sequences, with around a fifth found just once. This receptor was taken from an adult woman who had mild COVID-19 (a few samples of this study predate the infection). Cell type and time point are not known. The sequenced sample consisted of PBMCs or a T cell subset sorted from them (not recorded which). This chain connects TRBV10-3 to TRBJ2-1; no firm D call. This chain's CDR3 is CAISGIQVVQNEQFF. The CDR3 coding sequence is TGTGCCATCAGTGGAATCCAGGTTGTGCAGAATGAGCAGTTCTTC.